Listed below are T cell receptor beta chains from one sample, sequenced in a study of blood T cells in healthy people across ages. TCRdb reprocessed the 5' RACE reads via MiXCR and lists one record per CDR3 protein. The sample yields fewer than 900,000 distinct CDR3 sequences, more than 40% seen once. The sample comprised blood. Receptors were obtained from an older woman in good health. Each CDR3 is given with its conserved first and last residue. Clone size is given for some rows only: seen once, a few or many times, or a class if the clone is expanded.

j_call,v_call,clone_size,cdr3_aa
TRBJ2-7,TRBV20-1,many,CSARASYSSYEQYF
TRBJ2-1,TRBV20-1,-,CSARGPSTSIVFF
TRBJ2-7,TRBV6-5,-,CASSYAAGASYEQYF
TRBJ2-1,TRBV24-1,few,CATGAYNEQFF
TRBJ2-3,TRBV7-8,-,CASSISGGANTQYF
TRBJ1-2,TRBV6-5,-,CASSYGVLYGYTF
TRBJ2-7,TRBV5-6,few,CASSPLGGLPSYEQYF
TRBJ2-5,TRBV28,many,CASSFRQGLGETQYF
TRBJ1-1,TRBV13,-,CASSLYVNTEAFF
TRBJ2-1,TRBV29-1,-,CSVRSSGLGGEQFF
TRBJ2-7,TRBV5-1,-,CASSLGRTGLSYEQYF
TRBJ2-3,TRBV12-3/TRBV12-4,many,CASSLFRAGDADTQYF
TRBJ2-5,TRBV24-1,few,CATSGSALEETQYF
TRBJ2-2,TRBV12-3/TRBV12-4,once,CASNTPWDLVNTGELFF
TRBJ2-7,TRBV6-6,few,CASSQRAGGPHEQYF
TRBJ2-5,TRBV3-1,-,CASSQAARGSYNEQYF
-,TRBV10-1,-,CASSESKMGLANEETQYF
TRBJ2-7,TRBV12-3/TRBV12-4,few,CASSLTRDEQYF
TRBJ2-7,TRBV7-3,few,CASSSDGLLSEQYF
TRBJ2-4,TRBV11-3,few,CASSLADSNIQYF
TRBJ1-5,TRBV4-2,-,CASSQAGLSNQPQHF
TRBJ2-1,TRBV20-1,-,CSPSPSGGGGNEQFF
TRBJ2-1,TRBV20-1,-,CSGLVREGNFMEQFF
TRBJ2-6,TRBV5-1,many,CASSFTLTGANVLTF
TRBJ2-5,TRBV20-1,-,CSGSRLQGSETQYF
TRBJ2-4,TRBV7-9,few,CASSPPLAGGPNIQYF
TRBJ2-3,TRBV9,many,CASSLTSGGAPDTQYF
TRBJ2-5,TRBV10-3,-,CAVGTSQETQYF
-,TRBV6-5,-,CASSYEQSSYNEQYF
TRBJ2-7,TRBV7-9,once,CASSLQGVNEQYF
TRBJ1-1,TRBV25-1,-,CASEQTGLNTEAFF